Listed here are 10 T cell receptor beta chains from one sample, sequenced in a study of T cell responses to AZD1222 COVID-19 vaccine. Sequencing was performed with immunoSEQ multiplex PCR; in TCRdb, only in-frame clones are kept and a portion is missing. The sample includes around 90,000 clones, about 88% of them seen just once. Sequencing was performed on peripheral blood, taken on day 0 of AZD1222 vaccination. These receptors all come from an adult in good health.

V is TRBV19 and J is TRBJ1-5; 7 positions match TRBD1. CDR3 size: 16 residues. V shed 5 bases and J 3 bases; nucleotides not matched to a gene: 10. The germline gives CDR1 LNHDA, CDR2 SQIVND (reference sequence). CDR3: CASSLFRDRPNQPQHF. CDR3 coding DNA: TGTGCCAGTAGTTTGTTCCGGGACAGACCCAATCAGCCCCAGCATTTT.

This clone was found a few times. The chain recombines TRBV7-9 with TRBJ1-3; 8 bases are a match to TRBD1. Trimming took 4 bases from V and 2 from J; bases not matched to a gene: 7. CDR1 is SEHNR, CDR2 FQNEAQ, per germline (reference sequence). The CDR3 spans 16 residues. The CDR3 DNA reads as TGTGCCAGCAGCTCCGGACAGGGTTCTGCTGGAAACACCATATATTTT. Translation gives CASSSGQGSAGNTIYF.

Here the CDR3 reads CASSPLLGTHSGANVLTF. For the CDR3, the DNA is TGTGCCAGCAGTCCCCTCCTTGGGACACACTCTGGGGCCAACGTCCTGACTTTC. The chain has TRBV28 and TRBJ2-6, with a weak D call TRBD1 (6 bases). Trimming took 5 bases from V and 0 from J, leaving 17 bases between them. CDR1 and CDR2 (germline): MDHEN, SYDVKM. CDR3 length equals 18 residues.

The chain couples TRBV5-1 to TRBJ2-1; TRBD2 might be the D (6 bases). The CDR3 consists of 16 residues. Trimming stripped 0 bases from V and 5 bases from J, with 15 bases between. CDR1 and CDR2 (germline): SGHRS, YFSETQ. The CDR3 here is CASSLVTGEKDNEQFF. The CDR3 region has the DNA TGCGCCAGCAGCTTGGTCACGGGGGAGAAGGACAATGAGCAGTTCTTC.

This chain links TRBV20-1 with TRBJ2-1, with TRBD2 matching 11 bases. V lost 3 bases to trimming and J lost 2 bases; unmatched junction nucleotides: 9. The CDR3 contains 17 residues. Germline-derived CDR1 and CDR2 are DFQATT and SNEGSKA (reference sequence). The CDR3 coding sequence is TGCAGTGCTAGTCGGCTAGCGGGGGGTTTCACCTACAATGAGCAGTTCTTC. This translates into CSASRLAGGFTYNEQFF.

The rearrangement links TRBV28 to TRBJ2-1; tentative D call: TRBD2 (6 bases). V shed 3 bases and J shed 8 bases, with 20 bases lying between them. The CDR3 sequence is 16 residues long. Germline lookup yields CDR1 MDHEN and CDR2 SYDVKM. DNA for the CDR3: TGTGCCAGCAGTTTCAGACGGGGACTTCCCCCGGATGAGCAGTTCTTC. Encoded protein: CASSFRRGLPPDEQFF.

This clone occurred once. This chain links TRBV30 with TRBJ1-2; 7 positions agree with TRBD1. The V gene's germline CDR1 is GTSNPN and CDR2 SVGIG (reference sequence). The CDR3 sequence is 12 residues long. The J segment lost 4 bases and the V segment lost 3 bases, leaving 2 bases of the junction unmatched. The CDR3 DNA is TGTGCCTGGAGAGCAGGGGGCTATGGCTACACCTTC. Its translation is CAWRAGGYGYTF.

V gene TRBV19 combines with J gene TRBJ2-1; 8 bases are a match to TRBD1. CDR1 is LNHDA, CDR2 SQIVND, per germline (reference sequence). The ends lost 4 bases at V and 3 bases at J; junction bases unmatched: 11. The CDR3 runs 17 residues. In DNA, the CDR3 is TGTGCCAGTAGTACCTCACCCGGGACAGGCTACTACAATGAGCAGTTCTTC. Translating it yields CASSTSPGTGYYNEQFF.

V is TRBV19 and J is TRBJ2-1; the D gene is possibly TRBD1 (6 bases). The V and J ends lost 6 bases and 10 bases respectively, with 19 bases between them. The germline CDR1 and CDR2 sequences are LNHDA and SQIVND (reference sequence). The length of the CDR3 is 14 residues. The DNA of the CDR3 is TGTGCCAGTAGCAATACCTTACAGGGATGGGAGCAGTTCTTC. Protein: CASSNTLQGWEQFF. Using reference TRBV19 and TRBJ2-1 for the parts outside the CDR3, the full variable domain is DGGITQSPKYLFRKEGQNVTLSCEQNLNHDAMYWYRQDPGQGLRLIYYSQIVNDFQKGDIAEGYSVSREKKESFPLTVTSAQKNPTAFYLCASSNTLQGWEQFFGPGTRLTVL.

V is TRBV25-1 and J is TRBJ1-2; 8 nucleotides align to TRBD1. CDR1 MGHDK and CDR2 SYGVNS come from the germline V gene. V lost 1 base to trimming and J lost 8 bases; unmatched junction nucleotides: 15. The CDR3 loop spans 17 amino acids. The CDR3 sequence: CASSESAATGAKMGYTF. CDR3 sequence (DNA): TGTGCCAGCAGTGAATCCGCCGCGACAGGGGCAAAAATGGGCTACACCTTC.